The next 8 T cell receptor beta chains were all read from a single sample in a study of OX40 agonist ivuxolimab in advanced cancers. Measured with immunoSEQ multiplex PCR; TCRdb has only the in-frame clones, and not every one. The sample lists fewer than 70,000 clones; 80% to 95% were seen once. The sample consisted of CD4+ or CD8+ T cells sorted from blood, taken in a trial of the OX40 agonist ivuxolimab. The receptors derive from an adult with an advanced solid tumor such as melanoma, head and neck, liver or kidney cancer.

V usage is TRBV7-8 and J usage is TRBJ2-1; 7 bases fit TRBD2. Germline CDR1 SGHVS, CDR2 FQNEAQ. The CDR3 runs 18 residues. V dropped 3 bases and J dropped 4; count of bases not matched to a gene: 15. The CDR3 here is CASSLGRLGSGPYNEQFF. DNA for the CDR3: TGTGCCAGCAGCTTGGGGCGGTTGGGTAGCGGGCCTTACAATGAGCAGTTCTTC.

The J gene is TRBJ2-7, the V gene TRBV28, with 8 bases lining up with TRBD2. The V gene end was trimmed by 3 bases and the J gene end by 3 bases; junction bases not matched to a gene: 4. Germline V gives CDR1 MDHEN, CDR2 SYDVKM. This CDR3 is built from 14 residues. CDR3 nucleotides: TGTGCCAGCAGTTTCGGCCTAGCGGGCTACGAGCAGTACTTC. Translated: CASSFGLAGYEQYF.

This chain connects TRBV27 to TRBJ2-7, with TRBD2 as a possible D gene (6 bases). The CDR3 is 15 amino acids. Per the germline V gene, CDR1 is MNHEY and CDR2 is SMNVEV (reference sequence). V dropped 5 bases and J dropped 3 bases, with 17 bases sitting between them. The CDR3 sequence is CASSNPGLALYEQYF. CDR3 nucleotide sequence: TGTGCCAGCAGTAACCCGGGACTTGCCCTCTACGAGCAGTACTTC.

The J gene is TRBJ1-2, the V gene TRBV28; D uncertain. CDR1 MDHEN and CDR2 SYDVKM come from the germline V gene. CDR3 size: 12 residues. V lost 6 bases and J 0 bases, leaving 5 bases between the germline ends. For the CDR3, the DNA is TGTGCCAGCAGAGCCCCTAACTATGGCTACACCTTC. Translating it yields CASRAPNYGYTF.

The chain uses TRBV7-6 and TRBJ2-5; D assignment may be TRBD1 or TRBD2 (6 bases each). The germline V gene has CDR1 SGHVS and CDR2 FNYEAQ. The CDR3 runs 13 residues. The V and J ends lost 5 bases and 5 bases respectively, with 12 bases between them. This chain's CDR3 is CASSQRGRETQYF. CDR3 nucleotide sequence: TGTGCCAGCAGCCAAAGGGGGAGGGAGACCCAGTACTTC. The whole variable domain, filled in from reference TRBV7-6 and TRBJ2-5, reads GAGVSQSPRYKVTKRGQDVALRCDPISGHVSLYWYRQALGQGPEFLTYFNYEAQQDKSGLPNDRFSAERPEGSISTLTIQRTEQRDSAMYRCASSQRGRETQYFGPGTRLLVL.

V usage is TRBV28 and J usage is TRBJ2-7; 7 bases agree with TRBD1. Trimming took 7 bases from V and 3 from J; bases not matched to a gene: 15. Looked up from germline, CDR1 is MDHEN and CDR2 is SYDVKM. This CDR3 spans 16 amino acids. The CDR3 spells CASNWGLRDRHYEQYF. The CDR3 nucleotides read TGTGCCAGCAACTGGGGCCTTCGGGACAGACACTACGAGCAGTACTTC.

This clone has a single count. The chain carries TRBV5-6 and TRBJ2-7; 8 nucleotides agree with TRBD2. Per the germline V gene, CDR1 is SGHDT and CDR2 is YYEEEE. The ends lost 1 base at V and 4 bases at J; junction bases unmatched: 10. The CDR3 is 16 residues long. CDR3 DNA: TGTGCCAGCAGCTTGCGGACTAGCTCCCATAGGTACGAGCAGTACTTC. Its protein is CASSLRTSSHRYEQYF.

The genes are TRBV5-1 and TRBJ1-1; 11 positions agree with TRBD1. This CDR3 is built from 15 residues. Unmatched junction bases numbered 6, after V lost 4 bases and J lost 4 bases. In germline, CDR1 is SGHRS, CDR2 YFSETQ. The CDR3 DNA sequence: TGCGCCAGCAGCATGCAGGGGACAGGGGGCACTGAAGCTTTCTTT. This sequence encodes CASSMQGTGGTEAFF.